This is a list of T cell receptor beta chains from one sample in a study of human T cells and chemical hapten exposure. TCRdb re-called the RACE reads through MiXCR, storing one row per CDR3 protein. The profile covers about 120,000 distinct CDR3 sequences, with 12% to 15% appearing a single time and 0.9% to 0.95% taken by the ten largest. The sample was whole blood, taken in connection with sensitization to the hapten diphenylcyclopropenone (DPC). The receptors stem from a young man with alopecia areata. Some clones in this sample may be carry-over from other donors' samples. Each CDR3 is given with its conserved first and last residue. Fields, in order: J gene, CDR3 length, clone size, D gene, V gene, CDR3 DNA, CDR3 protein. The D gene is left open where the match is weak. Some rows mark clone size as missing; the rest say once, few, many or name a class of expanded clone.

j_call: TRBJ2-3
cdr3_length: 14
clone_size: many
d_call: TRBD2
v_call: TRBV20-1
cdr3_nt: TGCAGTGCTCGGACTAGCGGGGACACAGATACGCAGTATTTT
cdr3_aa: CSARTSGDTDTQYF

j_call: TRBJ1-3
cdr3_length: 18
clone_size: .
d_call: TRBD1
v_call: TRBV7-2
cdr3_nt: TGTGCCAGCAGCTTTCCCTACTACTACGGGACAGGGGAAAACACCATATATTTT
cdr3_aa: CASSFPYYYGTGENTIYF

j_call: TRBJ1-4
cdr3_length: 14
clone_size: few
d_call: .
v_call: TRBV6-2/TRBV6-3
cdr3_nt: TGTGCCAGCACTGACGGACAGACTAATGAAAAACTGTTTTTT
cdr3_aa: CASTDGQTNEKLFF

j_call: TRBJ2-1
cdr3_length: 11
clone_size: many
d_call: .
v_call: TRBV11-2
cdr3_nt: TGTGCCAGCCAAACCCGGACCTGGCAGTTCTTC
cdr3_aa: CASQTRTWQFF

j_call: TRBJ2-5
cdr3_length: 11
clone_size: few
d_call: .
v_call: TRBV6-5
cdr3_nt: TGTGCCAGCAGTTTCAAAGAGACCCAGTACTTC
cdr3_aa: CASSFKETQYF

j_call: TRBJ1-3
cdr3_length: 16
clone_size: many
d_call: TRBD1
v_call: TRBV29-1
cdr3_nt: TGCAGCGTCGGAGGGGCCGGGACAGGTACAGGAAACACCATATATTTT
cdr3_aa: CSVGGAGTGTGNTIYF

j_call: TRBJ1-4
cdr3_length: 14
clone_size: .
d_call: TRBD1
v_call: TRBV29-1
cdr3_nt: TGCAGCGCTCTGTCCCGGGACAGTAATGAAAAACTGTTTTTT
cdr3_aa: CSALSRDSNEKLFF

j_call: TRBJ2-7
cdr3_length: 13
clone_size: many
d_call: .
v_call: TRBV3-1
cdr3_nt: TGTGCCAGCAGCCAAGTTACAGGATCCGAGCAGTACTTC
cdr3_aa: CASSQVTGSEQYF

j_call: TRBJ1-6
cdr3_length: 14
clone_size: few
d_call: .
v_call: TRBV25-1
cdr3_nt: TGTGCCAGCAGTGAATGGACCAATAATTCACCCCTCCACTTT
cdr3_aa: CASSEWTNNSPLHF

j_call: TRBJ2-1
cdr3_length: 15
clone_size: .
d_call: TRBD1
v_call: TRBV24-1
cdr3_nt: TGTGCCACCAGTGATACCGGGACAGAAGACAATGAGCAGTTCTTC
cdr3_aa: CATSDTGTEDNEQFF

j_call: TRBJ1-4
cdr3_length: 16
clone_size: .
d_call: TRBD1
v_call: TRBV4-3
cdr3_nt: TGCGCCAGCAGCCATGGCCCGACAGGGTACAATTTTAAACTGTTTTTT
cdr3_aa: CASSHGPTGYNFKLFF

j_call: TRBJ1-3
cdr3_length: 16
clone_size: few
d_call: TRBD1
v_call: TRBV4-2
cdr3_nt: TGTGCCAGCAGCCATATTGGGGACAGCCAAAGAAACACCATATATTTT
cdr3_aa: CASSHIGDSQRNTIYF

j_call: TRBJ1-1
cdr3_length: 14
clone_size: few
d_call: .
v_call: TRBV20-1
cdr3_nt: TGCAGTGCTAGAGATCTGCGCGGATCATATGAAGCTTTCTTT
cdr3_aa: CSARDLRGSYEAFF

j_call: TRBJ1-1
cdr3_length: 14
clone_size: many
d_call: .
v_call: TRBV3-1
cdr3_nt: TGTGCCAGCAGCCAAGGTTTTACTGCATCTGAAGCTTTCTTT
cdr3_aa: CASSQGFTASEAFF

j_call: TRBJ2-1
cdr3_length: 15
clone_size: .
d_call: TRBD2
v_call: TRBV12-3/TRBV12-4
cdr3_nt: TGTGCCAGCAGAGAAAGCGGGGGCCAGTACAATGAGCAGTTCTTC
cdr3_aa: CASRESGGQYNEQFF

j_call: TRBJ1-4
cdr3_length: 15
clone_size: few
d_call: .
v_call: TRBV20-1
cdr3_nt: TGCAGTGCTAGAGACAGTGGTGGAGCTAATGAAAAACTGTTTTTT
cdr3_aa: CSARDSGGANEKLFF

j_call: TRBJ2-5
cdr3_length: 12
clone_size: .
d_call: .
v_call: TRBV28
cdr3_nt: TGTGCCAGCAGTATCTTCTGGGGGACCCGGTACTTC
cdr3_aa: CASSIFWGTRYF

j_call: TRBJ1-1
cdr3_length: 13
clone_size: many
d_call: .
v_call: TRBV20-1
cdr3_nt: TGCAGTGCAGACCACAGGGTGAGAACTGAAGCTTTCTTT
cdr3_aa: CSADHRVRTEAFF

j_call: TRBJ1-1
cdr3_length: 12
clone_size: .
d_call: TRBD1
v_call: TRBV29-1
cdr3_nt: TGCAGCGTCGATACAGGGGGCACTGAAGCTTTCTTT
cdr3_aa: CSVDTGGTEAFF

j_call: TRBJ2-4
cdr3_length: 11
clone_size: few
d_call: .
v_call: TRBV7-2
cdr3_nt: TGTGCCAGCAGCCTAGACCAGGTGTCGTTCTTC
cdr3_aa: CASSLDQVSFF

j_call: TRBJ2-3
cdr3_length: 13
clone_size: many
d_call: .
v_call: TRBV10-1
cdr3_nt: TGCGCCAGCAGAGAGGCGGGCACAGATACGCAGTATTTT
cdr3_aa: CASREAGTDTQYF

j_call: TRBJ2-5
cdr3_length: 14
clone_size: few
d_call: .
v_call: TRBV20-1
cdr3_nt: TGCAGTGCTAGAGACGGTGGGCGTCGAGAGACCCAGTACTTC
cdr3_aa: CSARDGGRRETQYF

j_call: TRBJ2-4
cdr3_length: 17
clone_size: many
d_call: TRBD1
v_call: TRBV4-3
cdr3_nt: TGCGCCAGCAGCCAAGAGGGGACAGGGATAGCCAAAAACATTCAGTACTTC
cdr3_aa: CASSQEGTGIAKNIQYF

j_call: TRBJ2-5
cdr3_length: 13
clone_size: few
d_call: .
v_call: TRBV10-2
cdr3_nt: TGCGCCAGCACCCAAAGGTCCCAAGAGACCCAGTACTTC
cdr3_aa: CASTQRSQETQYF

j_call: TRBJ1-1
cdr3_length: 17
clone_size: .
d_call: TRBD1
v_call: TRBV4-3
cdr3_nt: TGCGCCAGCAGCCAAGATGCGGGACAGGGACCGGTCACTGAAGCTTTCTTT
cdr3_aa: CASSQDAGQGPVTEAFF

j_call: TRBJ2-1
cdr3_length: 15
clone_size: few
d_call: TRBD1
v_call: TRBV10-3
cdr3_nt: TGTGCCATCGCGTGGGGGACAGGGGGTTTGGATGAGCAGTTCTTC
cdr3_aa: CAIAWGTGGLDEQFF

j_call: TRBJ2-6
cdr3_length: 19
clone_size: few
d_call: TRBD2
v_call: TRBV5-4
cdr3_nt: TGTGCCAGCACCGCGGGAGCCCTCGGTCCCCAATCTGGGGCCAACGTCCTGACTTTC
cdr3_aa: CASTAGALGPQSGANVLTF

j_call: TRBJ2-3
cdr3_length: 16
clone_size: .
d_call: .
v_call: TRBV7-2
cdr3_nt: TGTGCCAGCAGCCCATCGGGAAGGTGGTTTGCAGATACGCAGTATTTT
cdr3_aa: CASSPSGRWFADTQYF

j_call: TRBJ1-5
cdr3_length: 15
clone_size: .
d_call: .
v_call: TRBV20-1
cdr3_nt: TGCAGTGCTAGCCGAACCCTCAGGGATTATCAGCCCCAGCATTTT
cdr3_aa: CSASRTLRDYQPQHF

j_call: TRBJ2-7
cdr3_length: 14
clone_size: few
d_call: TRBD2
v_call: TRBV4-3
cdr3_nt: TGCGCCAGCAGCCCCAGCGGGGGCCTCTCCGAGCAGTACTTC
cdr3_aa: CASSPSGGLSEQYF

j_call: TRBJ2-7
cdr3_length: 15
clone_size: .
d_call: .
v_call: TRBV28
cdr3_nt: TGTGCCAGCACTCTGCCAGGGATTAGAGCCTACGAGCAGTACTTC
cdr3_aa: CASTLPGIRAYEQYF

j_call: TRBJ2-1
cdr3_length: 15
clone_size: .
d_call: .
v_call: TRBV20-1
cdr3_nt: TGCAGTGCTAGAGATCCCAGTACATCCCCAGCATGTCAGTTCTTC
cdr3_aa: CSARDPSTSPACQFF

j_call: TRBJ1-5
cdr3_length: 14
clone_size: .
d_call: .
v_call: TRBV2
cdr3_nt: TGTGCCATCGCCGATGGACAGCACAATCAGCCCCAGCATTTT
cdr3_aa: CAIADGQHNQPQHF